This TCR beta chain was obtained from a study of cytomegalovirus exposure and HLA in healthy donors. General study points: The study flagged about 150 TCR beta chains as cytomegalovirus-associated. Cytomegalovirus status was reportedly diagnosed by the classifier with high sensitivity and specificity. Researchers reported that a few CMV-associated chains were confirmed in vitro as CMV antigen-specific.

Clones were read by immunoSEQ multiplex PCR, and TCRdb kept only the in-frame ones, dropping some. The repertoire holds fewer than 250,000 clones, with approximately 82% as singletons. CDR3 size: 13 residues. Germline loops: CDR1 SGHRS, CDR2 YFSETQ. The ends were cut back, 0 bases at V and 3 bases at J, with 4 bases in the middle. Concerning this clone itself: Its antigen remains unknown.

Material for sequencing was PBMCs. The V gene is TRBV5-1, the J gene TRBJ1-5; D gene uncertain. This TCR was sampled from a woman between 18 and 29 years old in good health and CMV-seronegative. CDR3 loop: CASSLDHNQPQHF. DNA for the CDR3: TGCGCCAGCAGCTTGGACCACAATCAGCCCCAGCATTTT. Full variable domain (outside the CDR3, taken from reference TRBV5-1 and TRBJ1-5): KAGVTQTPRYLIKTRGQQVTLSCSPISGHRSVSWYQQTPGQGLQFLFEYFSETQRNKGNFPGRFSGRQFSNSRSEMNVSTLELGDSALYLCASSLDHNQPQHFGDGTRLSIL.